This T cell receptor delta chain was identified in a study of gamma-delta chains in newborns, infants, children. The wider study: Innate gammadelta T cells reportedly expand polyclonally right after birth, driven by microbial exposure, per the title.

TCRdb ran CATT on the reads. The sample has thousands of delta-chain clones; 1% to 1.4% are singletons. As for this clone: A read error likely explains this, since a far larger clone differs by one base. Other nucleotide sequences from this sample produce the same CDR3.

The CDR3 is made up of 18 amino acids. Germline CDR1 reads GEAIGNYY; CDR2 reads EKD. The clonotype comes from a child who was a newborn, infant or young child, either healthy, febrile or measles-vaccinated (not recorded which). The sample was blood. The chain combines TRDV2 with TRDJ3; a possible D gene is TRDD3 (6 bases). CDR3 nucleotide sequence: TGTGCCTGTGACAAGTTAGGATACCGCTCCTGGGACACCCGGCAGATGTTTTTC. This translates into CACDKLGYRSWDTRQMFF.